This T cell receptor (beta chain) was observed in a study of identical twins. This clonotype was counted only a few times. The CDR3 sequence is 16 residues long. J lost 8 bases, V lost 2 bases, and 15 bases had no gene match. From germline, CDR1 is DFQATT and CDR2 SNEGSKA (reference sequence). A single record per CDR3 protein comes from TCRdb applying MiXCR to the 5' RACE reads. The sample shows 1.5 million to 2 million distinct CDR3 sequences, 32% of them seen only once. Specimen: cord blood. The gene calls are TRBV20-1 and TRBJ1-2; TRBD1 matches at 9 bases. This clonotype originated in a newborn girl in good health. CDR3 protein: CSARKGTGYLARGYTF. In DNA form, the CDR3 reads TGCAGTGCTAGAAAAGGGACAGGGTATTTAGCGCGAGGCTACACCTTC.